The 25 T cell receptor beta chains given below trace back to one sample, sequenced in a study of OX40 agonist ivuxolimab in advanced cancers. Clones were sequenced by immunoSEQ multiplex PCR, and TCRdb holds only the in-frame ones, with some missing. The sample consists of approximately 59,000 clones, approximately 84% of them appearing once. Source: CD4+ or CD8+ T cells sorted from blood, taken in a trial of the OX40 agonist ivuxolimab. The source is an adult with an advanced solid tumor such as melanoma, head and neck, liver or kidney cancer.

This chain joins TRBV4-1 and TRBJ2-1; 8 bases agree with TRBD2. This CDR3 spans 16 amino acids. The V and J ends lost 1 base and 8 bases, in that order; junction bases with no gene match: 10. Germline CDR1 and CDR2: MGHRA and YSYEKL. The CDR3 nucleotides are TGCGCCAGCAGCCAAGCGCAGCGGGAGATTCCCGATGAGCAGTTCTTC. Translating it yields CASSQAQREIPDEQFF.

The chain employs TRBV21-1 and TRBJ2-7; TRBD2, the D gene given by the table, was not confirmed from the DNA. TRBV21-1 is deemed a pseudogene. The CDR3 consists of 15 residues. CDR3 residues: CASSKTQREVDEQYF. The CDR3 region has the DNA TGTGCCAGCAGCAAAACCCAGCGGGAGGTCGACGAGCAGTACTTC.

This chain links TRBV20-1 with TRBJ2-5; D gene uncertain. This CDR3 comprises 10 residues. Trimming took 6 bases from V and 5 from J, leaving 7 bases between them. Germline lookup yields CDR1 DFQATT and CDR2 SNEGSKA (reference sequence). The CDR3 region has the DNA TGCAGTGCCGATGCGGAGACCCAGTACTTC. Protein sequence: CSADAETQYF.

This sequence joins TRBV6-1 and TRBJ2-3; 9 nucleotides agree with TRBD2. CDR3 length: 14 amino acids. The junction had 3 bases not matched to a gene; V was cut back by 7 bases and J by 1 base. Germline V gene sequence: CDR1 MNHNS, CDR2 SASEGT. CDR3: CASIIAGGTDTQYF. The CDR3 DNA reads as TGTGCCAGCATCATAGCGGGAGGCACAGATACGCAGTATTTT.

The genes are TRBV5-4 and TRBJ2-3; D might be TRBD2 (5 bases). Trimming stripped 0 bases from V and 4 bases from J, with 12 bases between. CDR1 is SGHNT and CDR2 is YYREEE in the germline V gene (reference sequence). The CDR3 has 15 amino acids. As DNA, the CDR3 is TGTGCCAGCAGCTTGGTTGGGAGTAGGGCAGATACGCAGTATTTT. Residues: CASSLVGSRADTQYF.

The V gene is TRBV19, the J gene TRBJ1-5; TRBD1 aligns across 10 bases. Germline assignment: CDR1 LNHDA and CDR2 SQIVND (reference sequence). This CDR3 contains 19 residues. With 4 bases clipped from V and 2 bases from J, the junction kept 14 bases outside the gene matches. The CDR3 bases are TGTGCCAGTAGTACCGGGTTGGGACAGGGGCTGAAGGGCAATCAGCCCCAGCATTTT. Translated: CASSTGLGQGLKGNQPQHF.

The chain employs TRBV14 and TRBJ1-2, with 7 positions matching TRBD1. Looked up from germline, CDR1 is SGHDN and CDR2 is FVKESK. This CDR3 has 14 amino acids. J gave up 3 bases and V 4 bases, and 5 bases lay outside the gene matches. CDR3: CASSLTGVHYGYTF. In DNA form, the CDR3 reads TGTGCCAGCAGCCTTACAGGGGTCCACTATGGCTACACCTTC.

As regards this clone: A much larger clone lies one base from this, so it may be a read error. The sample contains more than one DNA sequence encoding this CDR3. The chain couples TRBV7-2 to TRBJ1-1; D is perhaps TRBD1 (5 bases). Trimming pared 2 bases from V and 1 base from J, leaving 8 bases between. The germline CDR1 and CDR2 sequences are SGHTA and FQGNSA. The CDR3 is 14 residues long. DNA of the CDR3: TGTGCCAGCAGCTTACAGGGCAGGAACACTGAAGCTTTCTTT. Translating gives CASSLQGRNTEAFF.

This chain connects TRBV6-5 to TRBJ1-6; unclear D gene. CDR1 is MNHEY and CDR2 is SVGAGI in the germline V gene. V was shortened by 3 bases and J by 6 bases, with 9 bases between the two germline ends. This CDR3 spans 14 amino acids. In DNA, the CDR3 is TGTGCCAGCAGTTATGGAGGTGGTAATTCACCCCTCCACTTT. This codes for CASSYGGGNSPLHF.

This chain joins TRBV5-1 and TRBJ2-3, with TRBD2 matching over 10 bases. Trimming cost V 0 bases and J 1 base; bases outside gene matches: 5. The germline gives CDR1 SGHRS, CDR2 YFSETQ. CDR3 size: 17 residues. As DNA, the CDR3 is TGCGCCAGCAGCTTGGAGAGCGGGAGGGCCGGCACAGATACGCAGTATTTT. Translation gives CASSLESGRAGTDTQYF. Filled out from reference TRBV5-1 and TRBJ2-3, the complete variable domain reads KAGVTQTPRYLIKTRGQQVTLSCSPISGHRSVSWYQQTPGQGLQFLFEYFSETQRNKGNFPGRFSGRQFSNSRSEMNVSTLELGDSALYLCASSLESGRAGTDTQYFGPGTRLTVL.

V usage is TRBV7-2 and J usage is TRBJ1-1; no clear D gene. The V end was cut by 10 bases, the J end by 0 bases, with 18 bases between. Germline V gene data show CDR1 as SGHTA and CDR2 as FQGNSA. The CDR3 is 15 amino acids. The CDR3 DNA is TGTGCCACCTCCTTTGCCCCCCACATGAACACTGAAGCTTTCTTT. Translated, it gives CATSFAPHMNTEAFF. Full variable domain (missing parts from reference TRBV7-2 and TRBJ1-1): GAGVSQSPSNKVTEKGKDVELRCDPISGHTALYWYRQSLGQGLEFLIYFQGNSAPDKSGLPSDRFSAERTGGSVSTLTIQRTQQEDSAVYLCATSFAPHMNTEAFFGQGTRLTVV.

CDR3 nucleotide sequence: TGTGCCAGCAGTGCTAACCCCCCAGATACGCAGTATTTT. This sequence encodes CASSANPPDTQYF. The chain links TRBV11-1 to TRBJ2-3; D is unresolved. Trimming pared 6 bases from V and 4 bases from J, leaving 11 bases between. The CDR3 length is 13 residues. Looked up from germline, CDR1 is SGHAT and CDR2 is FQDESV (reference sequence).

The count of this clone is one. The rearrangement joins TRBV6-5 to TRBJ1-4; no firm D call. V was clipped by 4 bases and J by 2 bases, with 8 bases between them. The CDR3 extends over 14 amino acids. From germline, CDR1 is MNHEY and CDR2 SVGAGI. The CDR3 region is CASSSRGTNEKLFF. CDR3 bases: TGTGCCAGCAGTTCCAGAGGGACTAATGAAAAACTGTTTTTT.

The chain combines TRBV9 with TRBJ2-5; 8 bases line up with TRBD2. The CDR3 is 17 amino acids. V shed 4 bases, J shed 4 bases, and the junction held 15 bases outside the gene matches. Germline CDR1 SGDLS, CDR2 YYNGEE. The CDR3 is CASSLTYSGRGVETQYF. In DNA form, the CDR3 reads TGTGCCAGCAGCTTAACCTACAGCGGGAGAGGGGTAGAGACCCAGTACTTC.

The rearrangement joins TRBV4-1 to TRBJ2-5; D gene unclear. The V gene's germline CDR1 is MGHRA and CDR2 YSYEKL. The CDR3 sequence is 14 residues long. Trimming cost V 1 base and J 2 bases, with 8 bases left between them. CDR3 coding DNA: TGCGCCAGCAGCCAAGCCCCCAGGCAAGAGACCCAGTACTTC. Translation gives CASSQAPRQETQYF.

The chain carries TRBV5-6 and TRBJ1-3; TRBD1 matches at 7 bases. The CDR3 is 14 amino acids. Trimming removed 2 bases from V and 7 bases from J; junction bases left unmatched: 6. Germline lookup yields CDR1 SGHDT and CDR2 YYEEEE. DNA for the CDR3: TGTGCCAGCAGCTTACAGGGGTTCCAGAACACCATATATTTT. Translation: CASSLQGFQNTIYF. The full variable domain, in which reference TRBV5-6 and TRBJ1-3 provide the parts outside the CDR3, is DAGVTQSPTHLIKTRGQQVTLRCSPKSGHDTVSWYQQALGQGPQFIFQYYEEEERQRGNFPDRFSGHQFPNYSSELNVNALLLGDSALYLCASSLQGFQNTIYFGEGSWLTVV.

This chain joins TRBV5-1 and TRBJ2-5; 7 bases match TRBD1. Germline CDR1 SGHRS, CDR2 YFSETQ. There are 15 residues in the CDR3. V dropped 4 bases and J dropped 4; count of bases not matched to a gene: 10. The CDR3 coding sequence is TGCGCCAGCAGCCCAGGACAGGTAGGGGGAGAGACCCAGTACTTC. Protein product: CASSPGQVGGETQYF.

The sample holds many counts of this clone. The chain combines TRBV5-5 with TRBJ1-2; 8 bases line up with TRBD1. With V trimmed by 5 bases and J by 3 bases, 6 bases remained unmatched. Germline V gives CDR1 SGHKS, CDR2 YYEKEE (reference sequence). The CDR3 covers 14 residues. The CDR3, as DNA: TGTGCCAGCAGGTCGGTGACAGGGGACTATGGCTACACCTTC. As protein: CASRSVTGDYGYTF.

This clone was detected only once. The chain uses TRBV30 and TRBJ1-5; 11 nucleotides match TRBD1. The CDR3 sequence is 16 residues long. Trimming removed 3 bases from V and 0 bases from J; junction bases left unmatched: 4. Germline V gene lookup returns CDR1 GTSNPN and CDR2 SVGIG (reference sequence). For the CDR3, the DNA is TGTGCCTGGAGAGGACAGGGGGCCTATAGCAATCAGCCCCAGCATTTT. Amino acid sequence: CAWRGQGAYSNQPQHF.

V usage is TRBV27 and J usage is TRBJ2-2; the D gene could be TRBD1 or TRBD2 (5 bases each). Between the trimmed V and J ends, which lost 3 bases and 9 bases, there was a span of 17 bases. The length of the CDR3 is 15 residues. Germline-derived CDR1 and CDR2 are MNHEY and SMNVEV (reference sequence). The CDR3 sequence is CASSFVSSGTRELFF. CDR3 coding DNA: TGTGCCAGCAGTTTCGTTTCCTCGGGGACCAGGGAGCTGTTTTTT.

The chain joins TRBV27 to TRBJ1-5, with unresolved D. Per germline, CDR1 MNHEY and CDR2 SMNVEV (reference sequence). V lost 0 bases to trimming and J lost 2 bases, with 2 bases between them. The CDR3 is made up of 13 amino acids. For the CDR3, the DNA is TGTGCCAGCAGTTTATCCGGCAATCAGCCCCAGCATTTT. It is translated as CASSLSGNQPQHF.

The chain employs TRBV2 and TRBJ2-5; D is unresolved. The V gene lost 8 bases and the J gene lost 1 base, with 14 bases spanning the gap. This CDR3 comprises 14 residues. Germline V gives CDR1 SNHLY, CDR2 FYNNEI. The CDR3 nucleotides read TGTGCCAGCCGTAAGGGAAAAACCCAAGAGACCCAGTACTTC. Translating gives CASRKGKTQETQYF.

The CDR3 here is CASSYGGQGPDTQYF. CDR3 coding DNA: TGTGCCAGCAGTTACGGAGGACAGGGCCCAGATACGCAGTATTTT. The chain has TRBV6-5 and TRBJ2-3; 8 positions agree with TRBD1. The V gene's germline CDR1 is MNHEY and CDR2 SVGAGI. Trimming at V came to 2 bases and at J to 4 bases, leaving 5 bases not matched to a gene. The CDR3 consists of 15 residues.

The chain has TRBV7-3 and TRBJ1-3; 7 positions agree with TRBD1. The J segment lost 1 base and the V segment lost 3 bases, leaving 3 bases of the junction unmatched. There are 15 residues in the CDR3. Germline CDR1 is SGHTA and CDR2 is FQGTGA. The CDR3 DNA is TGTGCCAGCAGCTTGACAGGGTCGTCTGGAAACACCATATATTTT. Translating gives CASSLTGSSGNTIYF.

The table lists this clone with a few counts. The rearrangement uses TRBV11-2 and TRBJ1-6; TRBD1 agrees at 9 bases. Germline values: CDR1 SGHAT, CDR2 FQNNGV. This CDR3 spans 15 amino acids. V gave up 4 bases and J gave up 9 bases; unmatched junction bases: 7. DNA for the CDR3: TGTGCCAGCAGCTCCCCGGGACAGGGCAGTTCACCCCTCCACTTT. Protein: CASSSPGQGSSPLHF.